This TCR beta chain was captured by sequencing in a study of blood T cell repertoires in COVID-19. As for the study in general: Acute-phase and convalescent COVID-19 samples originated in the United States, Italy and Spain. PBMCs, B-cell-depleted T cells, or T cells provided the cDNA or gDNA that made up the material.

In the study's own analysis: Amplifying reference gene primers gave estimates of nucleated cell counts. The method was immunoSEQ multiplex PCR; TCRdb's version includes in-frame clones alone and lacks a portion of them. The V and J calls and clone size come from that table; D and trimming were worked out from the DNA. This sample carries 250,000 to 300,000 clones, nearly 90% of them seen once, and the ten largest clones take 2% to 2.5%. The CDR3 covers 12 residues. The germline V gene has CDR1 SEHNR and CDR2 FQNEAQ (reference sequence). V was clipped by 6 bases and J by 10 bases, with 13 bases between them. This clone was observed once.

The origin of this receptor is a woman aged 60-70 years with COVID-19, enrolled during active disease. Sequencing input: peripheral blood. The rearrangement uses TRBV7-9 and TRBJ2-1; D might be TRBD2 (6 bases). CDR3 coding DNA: TGTGCCAGCAGTCGGGAGAATCGGGAGCAGTTCTTC. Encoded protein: CASSRENREQFF.